The 18 T cell receptor beta chains reported below all come from one sample, sequenced in a study of molecular identifiers for immune sequencing clone quantification. TCRdb used MiXCR to reprocess the PCR reads, holding one entry per CDR3 protein. In the table there are about 98,000 distinct CDR3 sequences, about 35% of which are singletons. Specimen: naive CD8+ T cells from blood, with Jurkat cell RNA spiked in. As for subset: FACS-sorted CD8+CD4-CCR7+CD45RA+ naive T cells. These receptors originate from a human donor in good health. Some libraries in this study had Jurkat cell RNA spiked in.

This clonotype was detected many times. The chain combines TRBV5-1 with TRBJ2-1; the D gene is possibly TRBD2 (6 bases). Per the germline V gene, CDR1 is SGHRS and CDR2 is YFSETQ. The CDR3 is made up of 15 amino acids. Trimming removed 3 bases at V and 4 bases at J, with 14 bases between. CDR3 DNA sequence: TGCGCCAGCAGCTCACGGGACTTTGGGTACAATGAGCAGTTCTTC. Translated, it gives CASSSRDFGYNEQFF.

This clonotype was seen many times. The V call is TRBV20-1, the J call TRBJ2-1, with 9 bases aligning to TRBD2. The CDR3 consists of 14 residues. Per the germline V gene, CDR1 is DFQATT and CDR2 is SNEGSKA (reference sequence). Losses at the gene ends were 2 bases for V and 4 bases for J; bases not matched to a gene: 3. The DNA for the CDR3 is TGCAGTGCTAGATCTAGCGGGGTTTACAATGAGCAGTTCTTC. It yields the protein CSARSSGVYNEQFF.

The V gene is TRBV19, the J gene TRBJ2-5; 8 bases line up with TRBD1. CDR3 size: 14 residues. The V gene end was trimmed by 5 bases and the J gene end by 4 bases; junction bases not matched to a gene: 6. Germline CDR1 LNHDA, CDR2 SQIVND (reference sequence). CDR3 in DNA: TGTGCCAGTAGTTCCTTTACAGGGGGAGAGACCCAGTACTTC. It translates to CASSSFTGGETQYF.

This sequence joins TRBV13 and TRBJ2-2; 12 bases agree with TRBD2. Trimming removed 3 bases from V and 5 bases from J; junction bases left unmatched: 7. There are 17 residues in the CDR3. The germline gives CDR1 PRHDT, CDR2 FYEKMQ (reference sequence). CDR3 DNA: TGTGCCAGCAGCTTGGTGACTAGCGGGAGTCCTACCGGGGAGCTGTTTTTT. This codes for CASSLVTSGSPTGELFF.

This clonotype was detected a few times. This chain uses TRBV11-2 with TRBJ2-5; D is possibly TRBD2 (7 bases). Trimming pared 3 bases from V and 0 bases from J, leaving 11 bases between. Germline V lookup: CDR1 SGHAT, CDR2 FQNNGV. The CDR3 runs to 15 residues. CDR3: CASSFGRGHQETQYF. The CDR3 bases are TGTGCCAGCAGCTTCGGGCGGGGGCACCAAGAGACCCAGTACTTC.

This clonotype has just a few counts. This sequence joins TRBV6-6 and TRBJ1-4; no firm D call. V was trimmed by 7 bases and J by 0 bases, leaving 12 bases between them. CDR1 and CDR2 from the germline V gene are MNHNY and SVGAGI (reference sequence). This CDR3 comprises 15 residues. This CDR3 reads CASTLGPATNEKLFF. The CDR3, as DNA: TGTGCCAGCACCCTCGGACCCGCAACTAATGAAAAACTGTTTTTT.

This clonotype was recorded at least ten times. The chain uses TRBV28 and TRBJ2-3, with TRBD1 identical over 10 bases. The CDR3 totals 15 residues. Germline values: CDR1 MDHEN, CDR2 SYDVKM. Trimming removed 5 bases from V and 3 bases from J; junction bases left unmatched: 5. The CDR3 DNA reads TGTGCCAGCAGTCCCGGGACAGGGGAAACAGATACGCAGTATTTT. It encodes CASSPGTGETDTQYF.

This chain uses TRBV4-3 with TRBJ2-1, with 11 bases lining up with TRBD2. Germline assignment: CDR1 LGHNA and CDR2 YSLEER. The CDR3 length is 15 residues. Unmatched junction bases numbered 5, after V lost 4 bases and J lost 6 bases. The CDR3: CASSLGTSGVNEQFF. The DNA for the CDR3 is TGCGCCAGCAGCCTCGGGACTAGCGGAGTCAATGAGCAGTTCTTC.

This clonotype was recorded a few times. The V and J genes are TRBV20-1 and TRBJ2-3; the match to TRBD2 covers 14 bases. In germline, CDR1 is DFQATT, CDR2 SNEGSKA (reference sequence). With 4 bases clipped from V and 3 bases from J, the junction kept 3 bases outside the gene matches. The CDR3 loop spans 15 amino acids. CDR3 sequence reads: CSATGLAGGTDTQYF. CDR3 bases: TGCAGTGCTACAGGACTAGCGGGGGGTACAGATACGCAGTATTTT.

Remarks on this clonotype: One junction end disagrees with the germline gene, perhaps due to a read error. V gene TRBV28 combines with J gene TRBJ1-5, with 7 positions matching TRBD1. Germline assignment: CDR1 MDHEN and CDR2 SYDVKM. The CDR3 has 14 amino acids. CDR3 in DNA: TGTGCCAGCAGTTCAACCGACAGGGACCAGCCCCAGCAATTT. This codes for CASSSTDRDQPQQF.

The sample holds a few counts of this clonotype. The genes are TRBV7-8 and TRBJ1-5, with TRBD1 matching over 7 bases. The CDR3 contains 15 residues. Germline CDR1 is SGHVS and CDR2 is FQNEAQ. Losses at the gene ends were 1 base for V and 4 bases for J; bases not matched to a gene: 4. CDR3 coding DNA: TGTGCCAGCAGCTTAGGGGGGACAGCTAATCAGCCCCAGCATTTT. Translation: CASSLGGTANQPQHF.

The CDR3 nucleotides are TGTGCCAGCAGTTTAAGAGGGACAGCCTACGAGCAGTACTTC. It specifies CASSLRGTAYEQYF. This chain connects TRBV27 to TRBJ2-7; 7 bases agree with TRBD1. After removal of 2 bases from V and 2 bases from J, the junction contained 3 bases not matched to a gene. The CDR3 runs 14 residues. Germline-derived CDR1 and CDR2 are MNHEY and SMNVEV (reference sequence).

Notes on this clonotype: One end of the junction does not line up with germline, which may come from a read error. The chain employs TRBV28 and TRBJ2-6; D unresolved. Per the germline V gene, CDR1 is MDHEN and CDR2 is SYDVKM. The CDR3 consists of 16 residues. CDR3 DNA: TGTGCCAGCAGATTATCGGCGGTGAGTGGGGCCAACGTCCTGACTTTC. Its translation is CASRLSAVSGANVLTF.

This clonotype was seen a handful of times. The V gene is TRBV28, the J gene TRBJ1-6, with D possibly TRBD1 on 5 matching bases. The V gene lost 8 bases and the J gene lost 4 bases, with 15 bases spanning the gap. This CDR3 has 15 amino acids. The V gene's germline CDR1 is MDHEN and CDR2 SYDVKM. This chain's CDR3 is CASSLTALYNSPLHF. In DNA form, the CDR3 reads TGTGCCAGCTCCCTGACAGCCTTATATAATTCACCCCTCCACTTT.

This clonotype was observed many times. The V and J genes are TRBV28 and TRBJ2-5; 12 bases align to TRBD2. V lost 6 bases and J lost 2; bases outside the gene matches: 10. From germline, CDR1 is MDHEN and CDR2 SYDVKM. The CDR3 has 17 residues. This CDR3 is CASRWTSGIGYQETQYF. CDR3 DNA sequence: TGTGCCAGCAGATGGACTAGCGGGATTGGTTATCAAGAGACCCAGTACTTC. The variable domain in full, with the rest retrieved from reference TRBV28 and TRBJ2-5, is DVKVTQSSRYLVKRTGEKVFLECVQDMDHENMFWYRQDPGLGLRLIYFSYDVKMKEKGDIPEGYSVSREKKERFSLILESASTNQTSMYLCASRWTSGIGYQETQYFGPGTRLLVL.

The sample holds many counts of this clonotype. The chain recombines TRBV7-2 with TRBJ2-3, with TRBD2 as a possible D gene (6 bases). The CDR3 spans 12 residues. Germline V gene lookup returns CDR1 SGHTA and CDR2 FQGNSA. V shed 5 bases and J shed 8 bases, with 11 bases lying between them. In DNA form, the CDR3 reads TGTGCCAGCAGCGGGGACTGGCTTACGCAGTATTTT. It translates to CASSGDWLTQYF.

In regard to this clonotype: This sequence may be a read error, since a much larger clone differs from it by one base. V is TRBV27 and J is TRBJ2-3, with D perhaps matching TRBD1 (6 bases). The CDR3 runs to 15 residues. The V gene's germline CDR1 is MNHEY and CDR2 SMNVEV (reference sequence). The CDR3 DNA is TGTGCCAGCAGTTTATGGACAGCCAGCACAGATACGCAGAATTTT. Amino acids: CASSLWTASTDTQNF.

This chain joins TRBV7-9 and TRBJ2-7; perhaps TRBD1 as D (5 bases). Germline CDR1 reads SEHNR; CDR2 reads FQNEAQ (reference sequence). This CDR3 is 20 amino acids long. Trimming stripped 6 bases from V and 2 bases from J, with 32 bases between. The DNA for the CDR3 is TGTGCCAGCAGTAAAGTTATCGGGTCCAGGGTTTCCGCGAATACCTACGAGCAGTACTTC. Its protein is CASSKVIGSRVSANTYEQYF.